These 22 T cell receptor beta chains came from one sample sequenced in a study of kidney transplant recipient with SARS-CoV-2 infection. TCRdb re-called the reads through MiXCR, storing one row per CDR3 protein. The sample shows 200,000 to 300,000 distinct CDR3 sequences, about 30% of them seen only once. The sequences come from a blood sample, collected at baseline and on roughly day 110 from a kidney transplant recipient. These TCRs come from a male patient aged 25-45 years who had COVID-19 and was a kidney transplant recipient. Part of the T cell pool may stem from the graft donor.

The chain links TRBV24-1 to TRBJ2-1; 9 bases are a match to TRBD1. J lost 0 bases, V lost 3 bases, and 2 bases had no gene match. The CDR3 totals 16 residues. In germline, CDR1 is KGHDR, CDR2 SFDVKD. The CDR3 sequence: CATSDLTGGSYNEQFF. CDR3 DNA sequence: TGTGCCACCAGTGATCTGACAGGGGGCTCCTACAATGAGCAGTTCTTC.

Many counts were recorded for this clonotype. The chain couples TRBV6-2 or TRBV6-3 to TRBJ1-2; the D gene is possibly TRBD1 (5 bases). The germline CDR1 and CDR2 sequences are MNHEY and SVGEGT. V lost 6 bases, J lost 4 bases, and 12 bases lay in between. This CDR3 spans 13 amino acids. The CDR3 region has the DNA TGTGCCAGCAGCTACAACCAGGGCTATGGCTACACCTTC. It specifies CASSYNQGYGYTF.

About this clonotype itself: A single base separates this from a much larger clone, so it may be a read error. The V gene is TRBV5-1, the J gene TRBJ1-1; no firm D call. In germline, CDR1 is SGHRS, CDR2 YFSETQ. The CDR3 sequence is 12 residues long. CDR3 coding DNA: TGCACCAGCAGCTCCGGGTACACTGAAGCTTTCTTT. Translating it yields CTSSSGYTEAFF.

V is TRBV5-4 and J is TRBJ1-2; D is ambiguous. Germline V lookup: CDR1 SGHNT, CDR2 YYREEE (reference sequence). The V end was cut by 7 bases, the J end by 4 bases, with 23 bases between. The length of the CDR3 is 16 residues. The CDR3 DNA is TGTGCCAGCGACCGCGCCGTACCAGGAAAGACCTATGGCTACACCTTC. Its translation is CASDRAVPGKTYGYTF.

This clonotype was counted at least ten times. The V and J genes are TRBV5-1 and TRBJ1-2; D not resolved. Between the trimmed V and J ends, which lost 0 bases and 3 bases, there was a span of 9 bases. CDR3 length: 14 residues. Germline V CDR1 and CDR2: SGHRS, YFSETQ. The CDR3 loop reads CASSLASRDYGYTF. In DNA, the CDR3 is TGCGCCAGCAGCTTGGCTTCCAGAGACTATGGCTACACCTTC.

As for this clonotype: Possible read error: a much larger clone is one base away. The chain has TRBV21-1 and TRBJ2-3; the table gives TRBD2 as D, unverified against the DNA. TRBV21-1 is a known pseudogene. The CDR3 has 15 amino acids. The CDR3 sequence is CASSEREWITGTQYF. The CDR3 DNA reads as TGTGCCAGCAGCGAGCGGGAGTGGATCACAGGTACGCAGTATTTT.

As to this clonotype: With a much larger clone just one base away, this may be a read error. J is TRBJ2-2 and V is TRBV4-2, with D maybe TRBD2 (6 bases). V was pared by 7 bases and J by 0 bases, with 18 bases between. CDR1 LGHNA and CDR2 YNFKEQ come from the germline V gene. This CDR3 spans 17 amino acids. The CDR3 nucleotides are TGTGCCAGCAACCTTATCGGGGACTTCGCGAACACCGGGGAGCTGTTTTTT. Its translation is CASNLIGDFANTGELFF.

Many counts were recorded for this clonotype. This chain connects TRBV3-1 to TRBJ1-1, with D unresolved. The CDR3 consists of 17 residues. Trimming stripped 5 bases from V and 4 bases from J, with 23 bases between. Germline V gives CDR1 LGHDT, CDR2 YNNKEL (reference sequence). The CDR3 nucleotides read TGTGCCAGCAGCAACATGTGTCCCATTTCAATTCGCACTGAAGCTTTCTTT. Translating it yields CASSNMCPISIRTEAFF.

This clonotype has ten or more counts. The gene calls are TRBV4-2 and TRBJ1-2; the match to TRBD1 covers 9 bases. The ends lost 4 bases at V and 3 bases at J; junction bases unmatched: 6. The CDR3 runs 15 residues. From germline, CDR1 is LGHNA and CDR2 YNFKEQ. The CDR3 is CASSLERDRDYGYTF. CDR3 DNA: TGTGCCAGCAGCCTAGAAAGGGACAGGGACTATGGCTACACCTTC.

As for this clonotype: This may arise from a read error, as a much more abundant clone is one base away. The CDR3 here is CTSEYESVRKTYGYTF. CDR3 in DNA: TGCACCAGCGAGTACGAATCGGTTCGAAAGACCTATGGCTACACCTTC. The chain carries TRBV5-1 and TRBJ1-2; D not certain. Germline CDR1 is SGHRS and CDR2 is YFSETQ. The CDR3 has 16 amino acids. Combining the CDR3 with reference TRBV5-1 and TRBJ1-2 gives the whole variable domain KAGVTQTPRYLIKTRGQQVTLSCSPISGHRSVSWYQQTPGQGLQFLFEYFSETQRNKGNFPGRFSGRQFSNSRSEMNVSTLELGDSALYLCTSEYESVRKTYGYTFGSGTRLTVV.

This clonotype has a count of ten or more. The chain is built from TRBV25-1 and TRBJ1-2, with unresolved D. Trimming removed 4 bases from V and 4 bases from J, with 22 bases in between. CDR1 and CDR2 (germline): MGHDK, SYGVNS. This CDR3 is 17 amino acids long. In nucleotides, the CDR3 is TGTGCCAGCAGTGCAGTTAGAGAACTGGGAAAGACCTATGGCTACACCTTC. Translating gives CASSAVRELGKTYGYTF.

This rearrangement joins TRBV20-1 to TRBJ2-1; the match to TRBD2 covers 9 bases. The CDR3 length is 13 residues. The trim removed 3 bases at V and 8 bases at J, leaving 5 bases unmatched. Germline lookup yields CDR1 DFQATT and CDR2 SNEGSKA (reference sequence). The CDR3 reads CSASLAGHHEQFF. The CDR3 DNA sequence: TGCAGTGCTAGCCTAGCGGGACACCATGAGCAGTTCTTC.

At least ten counts were recorded for this clonotype. Here the CDR3 reads CASSLEAGWRNQPQHF. Here the CDR3 DNA reads TGTGCCAGCAGCTTAGAAGCAGGGTGGCGCAATCAGCCCCAGCATTTT. The V and J genes are TRBV11-2 and TRBJ1-5; a possible D gene is TRBD1 (5 bases). The CDR3 runs to 16 residues. V was shortened by 0 bases and J by 2 bases, with 11 bases between the two germline ends. CDR1 and CDR2 (germline): SGHAT, FQNNGV.

Concerning this clonotype itself: Relative to the germline gene, one junction end is altered; a read error may explain this. The chain is built from TRBV18 and TRBJ2-5, with D possibly matching TRBD2 (6 bases). The germline V gene has CDR1 KGHSH and CDR2 LQKENI. The CDR3 loop spans 15 amino acids. CDR3 coding DNA: TGTGCCAGCACACCCCGCGGAGGGATCCAAGAGACCCAGTACTTC. Encoded protein: CASTPRGGIQETQYF.

About this clonotype: One base away lies a much larger clone, so this may be a sequencing read error. The chain couples TRBV5-6 to TRBJ2-5; 14 positions match TRBD2. The germline CDR1 and CDR2 sequences are SGHDT and YYEEEE. Unmatched junction bases numbered 9, after V lost 4 bases and J lost 7 bases. The CDR3 loop spans 16 amino acids. For the CDR3, the DNA is TGTGCCAGCAGCCCTGGGACTAGCGGGAGAGCGGGGACCCAGTACTTC. Its translation is CASSPGTSGRAGTQYF.

The J gene is TRBJ2-3, the V gene TRBV7-2; TRBD1 or TRBD2 may be the D gene (5 bases each). This CDR3 spans 14 amino acids. Trimming removed 3 bases from V and 1 base from J, with 8 bases in between. CDR1 and CDR2 (germline): SGHTA, FQGNSA. The CDR3, as DNA: TGTGCCAGCAGCTTGGGACGCCGCACAGATACGCAGTATTTT. Translated, it gives CASSLGRRTDTQYF.

Concerning this clonotype itself: The junction differs from germline at one of its ends, possibly a read error. The chain has TRBV7-2 and TRBJ2-3; 9 nucleotides line up with TRBD1. The CDR3 extends over 16 amino acids. The germline V gene has CDR1 SGHTA and CDR2 FQGNSA. CDR3 in DNA: TGTGCCGGCAGCTTAGGGACAGGGTTAGTCACAGATACGCAGTATTTT. Translated: CAGSLGTGLVTDTQYF.

A note on this clonotype: This may stem from a read error, because a much larger clone lies one nucleotide away. This chain uses TRBV11-2 with TRBJ2-1, with D perhaps TRBD1 (6 bases). CDR1 SGHAT and CDR2 FQNNGV come from the germline V gene. CDR3 length equals 15 residues. CDR3 amino acids: CANSLAWGLGNEQFF. In nucleotides, the CDR3 is TGTGCCAACAGCTTGGCGTGGGGGCTTGGCAATGAGCAGTTCTTC.

The V and J genes are TRBV27 and TRBJ2-3; D not certain. The J call is doubtful: the DNA matches TRBJ1-5 better. CDR3 length: 14 residues. Germline V gene data show CDR1 as MNHEY and CDR2 as SMNVEV (reference sequence). The CDR3 here is CASSARTAADMQHF. DNA of the CDR3: TGTGCCAGCAGTGCGAGGACTGCAGCAGATATGCAGCATTTT.

A word on this clonotype: A much larger clone differs by one base, so this may be a read error. Given the absence of the conserved phenylalanine or tryptophan at the CDR3 end, a read error is likely. The rearrangement uses TRBV7-8 and TRBJ1-2; D perhaps matches TRBD1 (5 bases). The CDR3 is made up of 14 amino acids. Trimming pared 4 bases from V and 3 bases from J, leaving 12 bases between. The V gene's germline CDR1 is SGHVS and CDR2 FQNEAQ. The CDR3 bases are TGTGCCAGCAGCTCCCCTTCAGGGCACTATGGCTACACCTCC. Its protein is CASSSPSGHYGYTS.

As to this clonotype: Just one base apart from a much larger clone, this may be a read error. CDR3 coding DNA: TGTGCCGGCCGTAGTTCATCCACACAAAGTCGGGCCAACGTCCTGACTTTC. It codes for CAGRSSSTQSRANVLTF. The chain is built from TRBV5-8 and TRBJ2-4; D is unresolved. The DNA end favors TRBJ2-6, so the J call may be wrong. Germline CDR1 and CDR2: SGHTS and YDEGEE. The CDR3 length is 17 residues.

A single count supports this clonotype. A read error is possible here, since a much larger clone lies one base away. The chain recombines TRBV2 with TRBJ2-3, with D perhaps assigned TRBD1 or TRBD2 (5 bases each). There are 13 residues in the CDR3. V lost 3 bases and J 8 bases, leaving 12 bases between the germline ends. Germline CDR1 is SNHLY and CDR2 is FYNNEI. The CDR3 sequence: CASSDRELGTQYF. CDR3 in DNA: TGTGCCAGCAGTGACAGGGAGTTAGGTACGCAGTATTTT.